This T cell receptor (beta chain) was identified during a study of shared clonotypes between healthy human individuals. Study context: Researchers assigned three CD4 naive, three CD4 memory, two CD8 naive and one CD8 memory plate to each donor.

Splitting of each subset's genomic DNA was done evenly across several immunoSEQ plates. This table comes from immunoSEQ multiplex PCR, and its TCRdb copy is limited to in-frame clones, with some not included. The table records nearly 1 million clones, approximately 80% of them present only once. General study findings and limits: Sorted-subset samples were not fully sequenced, rarefaction indicated.

As for this clone: Its cognate antigen is unknown.

This sequence was found in a man aged 18 to 30 in good health. The sequencing sample was made of memory CD4+ T cells sorted from blood. The subset denotes: CD45RA-negative fraction.

CDR3 protein: CASLKEGGTSVGGELFF. CDR3 nucleotide sequence: TGCGCCAGCTTGAAAGAAGGGGGGACGTCCGTGGGTGGGGAGCTGTTTTTT. V usage is TRBV4-3 and J usage is TRBJ2-2; D could derive from TRBD1 or TRBD2 (6 bases each). The V end lost 8 bases, the J end lost 8 bases, and 27 bases lay between the germline ends. The CDR3 is 17 residues long. The germline gives CDR1 LGHNA, CDR2 YSLEER.